The 5 T cell receptor beta chains presented below share a single source sample, sequenced in a study of blood T cell repertoires in COVID-19. Profiling relied on immunoSEQ multiplex PCR, and the TCRdb table lists in-frame clones only, not all of them. The data hold 35,000 to 50,000 clones, with roughly 92% observed a single time. The material sequenced was peripheral blood. The receptors shown here come from a man aged 50 to 60 with active COVID-19.

V is TRBV14 and J is TRBJ1-6, with D uncertain. Trimming took 2 bases from V and 10 from J, leaving 12 bases between them. Germline CDR1 reads SGHDN; CDR2 reads FVKESK. The CDR3 is made up of 14 amino acids. The CDR3 region has the DNA TGTGCCAGCAGCCAAAATCGGGTCGGGTCACCCCTCCACTTT. Protein: CASSQNRVGSPLHF.

The V and J genes are TRBV5-1 and TRBJ1-4; D possibly corresponds to TRBD1 (5 bases). CDR1 is SGHRS, CDR2 YFSETQ, per germline. Trimming took 0 bases from V and 3 from J, leaving 27 bases between them. The CDR3 is 21 residues long. CDR3 region: CASSLALRGGAADRPNEKLFF. The CDR3, as DNA: TGCGCCAGCAGCTTGGCCCTTCGGGGGGGTGCGGCCGATAGGCCTAATGAAAAACTGTTTTTT.

The V and J genes are TRBV15 and TRBJ2-7; possibly TRBD2 for D (6 bases). The CDR3 contains 18 residues. CDR1 is LNHNV, CDR2 YYDKDF, per germline (reference sequence). Trimming shortened V by 5 bases and J by 5 bases, and 28 bases separated the two germline ends. The CDR3 loop is CATSPGGLAGGRRDEQYF. CDR3 nucleotides: TGTGCCACCAGCCCCGGGGGTCTAGCAGGAGGGCGGAGGGACGAGCAGTACTTC.

The chain joins TRBV3-1 (or the pseudogene TRBV3-2) to TRBJ1-5, with 7 positions matching TRBD1. With V trimmed by 4 bases and J by 4 bases, 4 bases remained unmatched. The CDR3 has 14 amino acids. Looked up from germline, CDR1 is LGHDT and CDR2 is YNNKEL (reference sequence). CDR3 residues: CASSRSQGNQPQHF. CDR3 DNA: TGTGCCAGCAGCCGTTCACAGGGGAATCAGCCCCAGCATTTT.

The V and J genes are TRBV3-1 (or the pseudogene TRBV3-2) and TRBJ2-3; perhaps TRBD2 as D (5 bases). The germline CDR1 and CDR2 sequences are LGHDT and YNNKEL (reference sequence). This CDR3 comprises 14 residues. The V gene lost 4 bases and the J gene lost 4 bases, with 12 bases spanning the gap. The CDR3 coding sequence is TGTGCCAGCAGCCCGTCTGCGGGCGCAGATACGCAGTATTTT. This gives the protein CASSPSAGADTQYF.